This T cell receptor beta chain came from a study of T-cell memory formation after mild COVID-19. TCRdb reprocessed the 5' RACE reads with MiXCR, giving one entry per CDR3 protein. There are a few hundred thousand distinct CDR3 sequences in the sample; roughly a quarter occur only once, and about 10% lies in the top ten. Sequenced material: PBMCs or a T cell subset sorted from them (not recorded which). This TCR derives from an adult woman who had mild COVID-19 (a few samples of this study predate the infection). Cell type and time point are not known.

DNA for the CDR3: TGTGCCAGCAGTTCGGACAGGGGGACGACTGAAGCTTTCTTT. It encodes CASSSDRGTTEAFF. This chain uses TRBV12-3 or TRBV12-4 with TRBJ1-1, with 10 bases matching TRBD1. The CDR3 totals 14 residues. Unmatched junction bases numbered 4, after V lost 4 bases and J lost 5 bases.